The 5 T cell receptor beta chains presented below share a single source sample, sequenced in a study of T cells in Graves' hyperthyroidism and ophthalmopathy. TCR beta CDR3 region amplification was performed from RNA transcripts. The HTBI primer set drove a first-round RT-PCR of the TCR CDR3. TCRdb fed the multiplex PCR reads into MiXCR, producing one record per CDR3 protein. Of fewer than 750,000 distinct CDR3 sequences in the sample, approximately 44% were seen once. Sequenced: peripheral blood or thyroid tissue (not recorded which). These receptor sequences come from a woman aged 18-29 years with Graves' hyperthyroidism.

This clonotype turned up a few times. This chain connects TRBV10-3 to TRBJ1-1; 12 bases are a match to TRBD1. CDR3 length equals 14 residues. Unmatched junction bases numbered 5, after V lost 6 bases and J lost 6 bases. Germline V gives CDR1 ENHRY, CDR2 SYGVKD. CDR3 nucleotide sequence: TGTGCCATCAGCCGGGACAGGGGGCGAGCTGAAGCTTTCTTT. Residues: CAISRDRGRAEAFF.

This clonotype occurred a few times. This chain joins TRBV5-1 and TRBJ1-3; a possible D gene is TRBD1 (5 bases). The CDR3 runs 16 residues. The V and J ends lost 4 bases and 0 bases respectively, with 14 bases between them. Per germline, CDR1 SGHRS and CDR2 YFSETQ. The CDR3 coding sequence is TGCGCCAGCAGCACGGGGACGGCCGACTCTGGAAACACCATATATTTT. This translates into CASSTGTADSGNTIYF.

Concerning this clonotype: A much larger clone lies one base from this, so it may be a read error. This is likely a read error, given that the CDR3 carries no conserved phenylalanine or tryptophan at its end. The rearrangement uses TRBV7-6 and TRBJ2-7; weak D call: TRBD1 (6 bases). Trimming removed 6 bases at V and 6 bases at J, with 12 bases between. Germline loops: CDR1 SGHVS, CDR2 FNYEAQ. The length of the CDR3 is 12 residues. The CDR3 protein is CASSYRGGEQYL. In DNA form, the CDR3 reads TGTGCCAGCAGTTACAGAGGGGGCGAGCAGTACCTC.

The V call is TRBV20-1, the J call TRBJ2-3, with 11 bases matching TRBD2. V lost 4 bases and J lost 0; bases outside the gene matches: 9. Germline CDR1 DFQATT, CDR2 SNEGSKA (reference sequence). There are 17 residues in the CDR3. The CDR3 sequence: CSAMVLSGRVSTDTQYF. In DNA, the CDR3 is TGCAGTGCTATGGTCCTTAGCGGGAGGGTTAGCACAGATACGCAGTATTTT.

The chain joins TRBV5-8 to TRBJ2-2, with D possibly matching TRBD2 (5 bases). Trimming removed 4 bases at V and 1 base at J, with 17 bases between. This CDR3 has 17 residues. CDR1 is SGHTS and CDR2 is YDEGEE in the germline V gene. In nucleotides, the CDR3 is TGTGCCAGCAGCCCCAAACCCCGGGGTCTGAACACCGGGGAGCTGTTTTTT. It yields the protein CASSPKPRGLNTGELFF.